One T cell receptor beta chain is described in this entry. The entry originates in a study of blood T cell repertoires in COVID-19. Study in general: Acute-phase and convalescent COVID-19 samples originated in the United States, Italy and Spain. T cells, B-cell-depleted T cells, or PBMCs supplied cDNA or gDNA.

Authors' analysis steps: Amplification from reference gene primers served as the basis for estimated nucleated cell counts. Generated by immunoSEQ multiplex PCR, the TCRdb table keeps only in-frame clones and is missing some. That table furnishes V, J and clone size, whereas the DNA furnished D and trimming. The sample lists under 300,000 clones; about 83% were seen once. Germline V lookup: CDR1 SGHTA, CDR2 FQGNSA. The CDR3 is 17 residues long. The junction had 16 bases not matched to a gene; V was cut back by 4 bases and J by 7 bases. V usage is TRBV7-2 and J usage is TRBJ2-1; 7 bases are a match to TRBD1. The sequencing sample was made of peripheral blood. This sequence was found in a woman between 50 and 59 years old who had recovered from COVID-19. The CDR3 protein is CASSSRAQGRRGNEQFF. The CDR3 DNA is TGTGCCAGCAGCTCTAGGGCACAGGGGCGGCGAGGGAATGAGCAGTTCTTC.